This T cell receptor beta chain was sequenced for a study of cytomegalovirus exposure and HLA in healthy donors. Study findings and constraints: Common viral pathogens (according to a later analysis) appeared linked to several of the most significant clusters.

Notes on this clone: The antigen remains undetermined.

It was with 60 Vbeta and 13 Jbeta primers that the PCR ran. The protocol was immunoSEQ multiplex PCR, while the TCRdb copy is restricted to in-frame clones and leaves out a portion. Of over 100,000 clones listed, around four fifths were seen once; the top ten hold 1.5%. V lost 3 bases to trimming and J lost 9 bases; unmatched junction nucleotides: 10. CDR3 length: 14 amino acids. Germline CDR1 is MNHEY and CDR2 is SMNVEV (reference sequence). Donors were nominally healthy when sampled, though unrecorded immune exposures were likely. This clonotype was sampled from a man aged 40-49 years in good health and CMV-seronegative. The sample consisted of PBMCs. The genes are TRBV27 and TRBJ2-7; 8 bases agree with TRBD2. The CDR3 DNA reads TGTGCCAGCAGTTTGGCTGCGGGAGGAGCCCGGCAGTACTTC. It is translated as CASSLAAGGARQYF.